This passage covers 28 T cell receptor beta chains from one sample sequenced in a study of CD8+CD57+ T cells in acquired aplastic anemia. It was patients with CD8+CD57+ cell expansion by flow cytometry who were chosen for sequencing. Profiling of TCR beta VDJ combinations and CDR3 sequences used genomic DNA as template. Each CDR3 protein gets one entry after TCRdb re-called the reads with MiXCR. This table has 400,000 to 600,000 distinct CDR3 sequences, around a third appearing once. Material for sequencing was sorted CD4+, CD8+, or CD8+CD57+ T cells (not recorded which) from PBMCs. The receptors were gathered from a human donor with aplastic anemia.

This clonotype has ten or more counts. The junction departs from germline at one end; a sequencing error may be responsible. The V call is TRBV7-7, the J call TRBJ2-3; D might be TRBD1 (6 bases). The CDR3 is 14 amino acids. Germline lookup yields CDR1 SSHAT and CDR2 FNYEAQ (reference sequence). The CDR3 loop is CASSATGTTDTQYF. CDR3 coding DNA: TGTGCTAGCAGTGCGACAGGAACCACAGATACGCAGTATTTT.

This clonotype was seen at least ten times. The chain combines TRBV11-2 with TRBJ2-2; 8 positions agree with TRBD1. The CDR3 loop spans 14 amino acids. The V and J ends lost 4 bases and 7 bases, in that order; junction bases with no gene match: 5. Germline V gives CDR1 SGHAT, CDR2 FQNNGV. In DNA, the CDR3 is TGTGCCAGCAGCTACGGACAGGGCGTCGGGGAGCTGTTTTTT. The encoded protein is CASSYGQGVGELFF.

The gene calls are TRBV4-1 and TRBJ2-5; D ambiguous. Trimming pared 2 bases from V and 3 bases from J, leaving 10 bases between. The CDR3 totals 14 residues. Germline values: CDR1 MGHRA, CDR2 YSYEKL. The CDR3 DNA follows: TGCGCCAGCAGCCAATCACCAAGAGAAGAGACCCAGTACTTC. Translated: CASSQSPREETQYF.

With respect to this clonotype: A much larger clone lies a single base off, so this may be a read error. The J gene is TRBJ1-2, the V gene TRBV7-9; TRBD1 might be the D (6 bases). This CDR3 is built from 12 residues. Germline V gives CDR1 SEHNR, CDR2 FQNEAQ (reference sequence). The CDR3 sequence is CASSQRTAGYTF. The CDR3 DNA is TGCGCCAGCAGCCAAAGGACAGCCGGCTACACCTTC.

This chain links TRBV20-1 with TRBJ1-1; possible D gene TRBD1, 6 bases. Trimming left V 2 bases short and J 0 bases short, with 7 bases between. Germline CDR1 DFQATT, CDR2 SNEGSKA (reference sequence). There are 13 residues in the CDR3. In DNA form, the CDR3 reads TGCAGTGCTAGATGGGACATGAACACTGAAGCTTTCTTT. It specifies CSARWDMNTEAFF.

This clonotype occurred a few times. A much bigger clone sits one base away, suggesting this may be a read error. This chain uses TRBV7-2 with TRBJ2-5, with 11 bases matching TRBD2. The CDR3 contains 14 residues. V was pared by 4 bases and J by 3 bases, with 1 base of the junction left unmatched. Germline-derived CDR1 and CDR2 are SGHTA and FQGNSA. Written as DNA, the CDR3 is TGTGCCAGCAGCTCGGGACTAGCGGAAGAGACCCAGTACTTC. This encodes CASSSGLAEETQYF.

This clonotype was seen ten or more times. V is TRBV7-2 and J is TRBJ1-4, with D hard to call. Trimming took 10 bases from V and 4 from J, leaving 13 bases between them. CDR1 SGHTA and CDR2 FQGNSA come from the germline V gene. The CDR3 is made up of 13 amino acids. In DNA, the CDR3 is TGTGCCACCTCAACTGGGATTAATGAAAAACTGTTTTTT. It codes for CATSTGINEKLFF.

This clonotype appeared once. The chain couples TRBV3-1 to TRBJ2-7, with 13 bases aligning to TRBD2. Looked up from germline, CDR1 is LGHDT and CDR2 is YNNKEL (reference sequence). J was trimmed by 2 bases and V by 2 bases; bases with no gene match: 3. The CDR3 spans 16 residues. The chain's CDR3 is CASSQWTSGRTYEQYF. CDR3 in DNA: TGTGCCAGCAGCCAATGGACTAGCGGGAGAACCTACGAGCAGTACTTC.

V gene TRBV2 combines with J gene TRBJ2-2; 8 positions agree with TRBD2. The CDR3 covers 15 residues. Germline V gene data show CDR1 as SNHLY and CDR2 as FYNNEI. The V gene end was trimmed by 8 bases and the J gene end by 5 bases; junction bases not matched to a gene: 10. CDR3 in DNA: TGTGCCAGCCACCTCACGATAGCGGGGACCGGGGAGCTGTTTTTT. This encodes CASHLTIAGTGELFF.

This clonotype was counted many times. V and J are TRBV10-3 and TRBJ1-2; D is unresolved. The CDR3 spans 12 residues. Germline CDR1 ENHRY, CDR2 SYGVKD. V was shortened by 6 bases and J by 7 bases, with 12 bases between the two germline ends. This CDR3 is CAISAPFGGYTF. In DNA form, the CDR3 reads TGTGCCATCAGCGCCCCCTTTGGTGGCTACACCTTC.

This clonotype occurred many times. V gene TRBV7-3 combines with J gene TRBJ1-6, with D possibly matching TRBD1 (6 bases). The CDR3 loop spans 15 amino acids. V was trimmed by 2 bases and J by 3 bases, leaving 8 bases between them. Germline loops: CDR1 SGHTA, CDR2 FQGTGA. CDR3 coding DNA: TGTGCCAGCAGCTTAGGGACATTCTATAATTCACCCCTCCACTTT. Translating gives CASSLGTFYNSPLHF.

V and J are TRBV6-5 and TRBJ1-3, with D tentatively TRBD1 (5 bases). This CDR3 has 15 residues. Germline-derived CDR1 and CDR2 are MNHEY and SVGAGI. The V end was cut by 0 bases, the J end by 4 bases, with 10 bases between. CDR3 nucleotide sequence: TGTGCCAGCAGTTACTCCCCCAGGGTGGGAAACACCATATATTTT. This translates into CASSYSPRVGNTIYF.

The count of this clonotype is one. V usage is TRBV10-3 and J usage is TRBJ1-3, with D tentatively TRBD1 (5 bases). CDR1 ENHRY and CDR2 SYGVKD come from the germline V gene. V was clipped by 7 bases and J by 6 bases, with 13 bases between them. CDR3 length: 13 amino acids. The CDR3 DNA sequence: TGTGCCATCACCCCCAGGGAAACAAACACCATATATTTT. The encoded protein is CAITPRETNTIYF.

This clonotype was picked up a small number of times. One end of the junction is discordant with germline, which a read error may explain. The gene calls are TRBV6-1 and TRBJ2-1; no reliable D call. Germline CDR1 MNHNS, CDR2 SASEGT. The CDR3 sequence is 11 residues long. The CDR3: CASSEVSSRIF. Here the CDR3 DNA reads TGTGCCAGCAGTGAAGTGTCCTCCAGGATCTTC.

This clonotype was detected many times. The CDR3: CASSLAYGSYNEQFF. As DNA, the CDR3 is TGTGCCAGCAGCTTAGCGTACGGCAGCTACAATGAGCAGTTCTTC. The chain joins TRBV7-2 to TRBJ2-1, with D hard to call. This CDR3 region has 15 residues. Deletions cut 0 bases from V and 3 bases from J, with 9 bases between. Germline V gene sequence: CDR1 SGHTA, CDR2 FQGNSA.

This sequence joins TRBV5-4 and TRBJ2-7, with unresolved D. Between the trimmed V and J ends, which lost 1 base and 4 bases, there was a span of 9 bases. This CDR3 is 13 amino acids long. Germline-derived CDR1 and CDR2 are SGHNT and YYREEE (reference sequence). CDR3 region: CASSLLGKYEQYF. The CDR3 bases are TGTGCCAGCAGCTTGTTAGGAAAATACGAGCAGTACTTC. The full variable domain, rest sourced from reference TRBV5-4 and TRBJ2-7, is ETGVTQSPTHLIKTRGQQVTLRCSSQSGHNTVSWYQQALGQGPQFIFQYYREEENGRGNFPPRFSGLQFPNYSSELNVNALELDDSALYLCASSLLGKYEQYFGPGTRLTVT.

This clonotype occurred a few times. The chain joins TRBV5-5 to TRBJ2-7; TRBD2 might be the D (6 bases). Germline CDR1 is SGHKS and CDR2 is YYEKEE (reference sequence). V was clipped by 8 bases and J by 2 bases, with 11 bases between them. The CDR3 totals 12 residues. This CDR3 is CASGGFTYEQYF. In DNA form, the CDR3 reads TGTGCCAGTGGGGGGTTCACCTACGAGCAGTACTTC.

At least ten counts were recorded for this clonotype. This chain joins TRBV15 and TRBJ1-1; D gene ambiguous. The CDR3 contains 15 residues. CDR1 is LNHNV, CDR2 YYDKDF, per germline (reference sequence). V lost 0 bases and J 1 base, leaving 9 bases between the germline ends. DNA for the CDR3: TGTGCCACCAGCAGAGACACGGACGGGAACACTGAAGCTTTCTTT. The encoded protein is CATSRDTDGNTEAFF.

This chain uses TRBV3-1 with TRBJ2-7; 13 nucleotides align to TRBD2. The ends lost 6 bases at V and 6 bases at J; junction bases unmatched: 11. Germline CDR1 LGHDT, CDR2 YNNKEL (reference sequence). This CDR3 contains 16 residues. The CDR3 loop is CASSQYGTSGTGEQYF. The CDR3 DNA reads TGTGCCAGCAGTCAATACGGGACTAGCGGGACGGGCGAGCAGTACTTC.

The CDR3: CASSEVTGDYGYTF. In DNA form, the CDR3 reads TGCGCCAGCAGTGAGGTAACAGGGGACTATGGCTACACCTTC. V and J are TRBV10-2 and TRBJ1-2, with 7 bases matching TRBD1. The CDR3 is made up of 14 amino acids. Per germline, CDR1 WSHSY and CDR2 SAAADI. The V gene end was trimmed by 2 bases and the J gene end by 3 bases; junction bases not matched to a gene: 3.

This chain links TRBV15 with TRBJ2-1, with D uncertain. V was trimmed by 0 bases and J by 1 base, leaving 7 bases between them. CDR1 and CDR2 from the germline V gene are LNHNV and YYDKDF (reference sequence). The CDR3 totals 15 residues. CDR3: CATSRDPSSYNEQFF. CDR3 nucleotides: TGTGCCACCAGCAGAGACCCCTCGTCCTACAATGAGCAGTTCTTC.

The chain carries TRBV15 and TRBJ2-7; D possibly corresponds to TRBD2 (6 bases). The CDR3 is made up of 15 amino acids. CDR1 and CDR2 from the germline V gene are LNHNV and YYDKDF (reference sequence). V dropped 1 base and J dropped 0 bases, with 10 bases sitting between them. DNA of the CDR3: TGTGCCACCAGCAGAGGGAGGGTGAGCTCCTACGAGCAGTACTTC. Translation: CATSRGRVSSYEQYF.

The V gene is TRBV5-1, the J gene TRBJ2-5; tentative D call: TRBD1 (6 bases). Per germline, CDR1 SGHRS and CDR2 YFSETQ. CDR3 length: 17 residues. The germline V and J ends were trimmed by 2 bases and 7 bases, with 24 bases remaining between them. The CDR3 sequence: CASSFPREQGPMWTQYF. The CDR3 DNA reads TGCGCCAGCAGCTTCCCAAGGGAACAGGGTCCAATGTGGACCCAGTACTTC.

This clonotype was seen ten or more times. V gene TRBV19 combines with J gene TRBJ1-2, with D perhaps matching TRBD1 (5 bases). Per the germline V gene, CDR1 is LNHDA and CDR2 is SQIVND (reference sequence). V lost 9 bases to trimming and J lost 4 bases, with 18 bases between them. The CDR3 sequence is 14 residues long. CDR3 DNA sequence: TGTGCCAGCCGACAGTCCCAGCGGGGCTATGGCTACACCTTC. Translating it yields CASRQSQRGYGYTF.

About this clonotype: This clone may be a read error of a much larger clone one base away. This CDR3 reads CASSQPGQSQPQHF. The CDR3 region has the DNA TGTGCCAGCAGCCAACCGGGACAGAGTCAGCCCCAGCATTTT. The gene calls are TRBV2 and TRBJ1-5; 7 bases are a match to TRBD1. Germline CDR1 SNHLY, CDR2 FYNNEI. The CDR3 has 14 residues. V shed 6 bases, J shed 6 bases, and the junction held 8 bases outside the gene matches.

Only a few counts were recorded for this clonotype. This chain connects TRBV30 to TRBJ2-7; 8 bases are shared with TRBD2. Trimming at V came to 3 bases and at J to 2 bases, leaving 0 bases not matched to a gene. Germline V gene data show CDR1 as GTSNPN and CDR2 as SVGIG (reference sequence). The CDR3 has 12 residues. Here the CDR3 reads CAWSGRAYEQYF. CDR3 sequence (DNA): TGTGCCTGGAGCGGGAGGGCCTACGAGCAGTACTTC.

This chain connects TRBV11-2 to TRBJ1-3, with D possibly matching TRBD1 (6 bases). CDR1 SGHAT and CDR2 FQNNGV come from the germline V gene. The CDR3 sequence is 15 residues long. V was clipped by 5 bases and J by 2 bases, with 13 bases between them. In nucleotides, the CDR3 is TGTGCCAGCAGCAGAACACAGGGAACTGGAAACACCATATATTTT. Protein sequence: CASSRTQGTGNTIYF.

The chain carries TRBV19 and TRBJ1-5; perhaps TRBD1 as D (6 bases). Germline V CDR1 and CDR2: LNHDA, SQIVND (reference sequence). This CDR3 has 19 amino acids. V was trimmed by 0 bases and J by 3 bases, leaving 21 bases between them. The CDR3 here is CASSIDRTDFSGVNQPQHF. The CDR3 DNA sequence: TGTGCCAGTAGTATAGACAGGACAGACTTTTCTGGTGTCAATCAGCCCCAGCATTTT.